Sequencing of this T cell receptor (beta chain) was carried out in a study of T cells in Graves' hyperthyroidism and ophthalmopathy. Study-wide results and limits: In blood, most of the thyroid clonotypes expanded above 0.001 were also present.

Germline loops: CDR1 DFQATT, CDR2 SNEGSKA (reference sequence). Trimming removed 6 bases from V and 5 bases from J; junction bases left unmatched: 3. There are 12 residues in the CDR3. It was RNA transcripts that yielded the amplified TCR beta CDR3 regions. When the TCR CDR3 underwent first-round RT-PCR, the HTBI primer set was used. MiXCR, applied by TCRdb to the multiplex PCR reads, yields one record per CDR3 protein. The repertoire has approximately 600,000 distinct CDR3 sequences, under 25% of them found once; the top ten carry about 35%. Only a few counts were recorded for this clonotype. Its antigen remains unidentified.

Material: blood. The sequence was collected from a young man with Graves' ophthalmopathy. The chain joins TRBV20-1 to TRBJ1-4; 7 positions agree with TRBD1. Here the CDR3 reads CSALGQNEKLFF. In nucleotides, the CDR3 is TGCAGTGCGCTGGGACAGAATGAAAAACTGTTTTTT.